These 30 T cell receptor beta chains came from one sample sequenced in a study of blood T cell repertoires in COVID-19. TCRdb keeps only in-frame clones here, not all; method: immunoSEQ multiplex PCR. This table has about 350,000 clones, about 90% appearing once. The sample taken for sequencing was PBMCs or T cells enriched from blood (not recorded which). Receptors originate from a woman younger than 45 who had recovered from COVID-19.

This clone was counted only a few times. The chain recombines TRBV28 with TRBJ1-2; D ambiguous. In germline, CDR1 is MDHEN, CDR2 SYDVKM. V shed 10 bases and J shed 5 bases, with 14 bases lying between them. The CDR3 totals 12 residues. The CDR3 bases are TGTGCCACCTACTCCCAGGTTTATGGCTACACCTTC. Amino acids: CATYSQVYGYTF.

The chain is built from TRBV7-2 and TRBJ2-2, with D possibly being TRBD1 (6 bases). With 0 bases removed from V and 5 bases from J, the gap between germline ends came to 16 bases. CDR3 length: 17 residues. From germline, CDR1 is SGHTA and CDR2 FQGNSA. This CDR3 is CASSLASQGIRTGELFF. DNA for the CDR3: TGTGCCAGCAGCTTAGCCTCACAGGGAATTCGAACCGGGGAGCTGTTTTTT.

V usage is TRBV24-1 and J usage is TRBJ1-1; possible D gene TRBD1, 6 bases. This CDR3 has 17 amino acids. V was clipped by 4 bases and J by 1 base, with 18 bases between them. CDR1 is KGHDR and CDR2 is SFDVKD in the germline V gene. CDR3 nucleotide sequence: TGTGCCACCAGTGACCCCGTGGTGACAGGCCAGAACACTGAAGCTTTCTTT. This encodes CATSDPVVTGQNTEAFF.

This chain uses TRBV2 with TRBJ2-7, with 9 nucleotides matching TRBD2. The junction had 11 bases not matched to a gene; V was cut back by 4 bases and J by 7 bases. Germline loops: CDR1 SNHLY, CDR2 FYNNEI. The length of the CDR3 is 15 residues. As DNA, the CDR3 is TGTGCCAGCAGTGGCGCGGGGGGGCCTTCTGAGGAGCAGTACTTC. It translates to CASSGAGGPSEEQYF.

The chain has TRBV15 and TRBJ2-3; TRBD1 matches 8 bases. CDR3 length equals 16 residues. V trimming: 0 bases; J trimming: 5 bases; junction bases outside the gene matches: 7. The germline V gene has CDR1 LNHNV and CDR2 YYDKDF (reference sequence). CDR3 sequence reads: CATSRDSGQGLDTQYF. The CDR3 DNA reads TGTGCCACCAGCAGAGATAGTGGACAGGGTTTAGATACGCAGTATTTT.

The V and J genes are TRBV7-6 and TRBJ2-1; TRBD2 agrees at 10 bases. In germline, CDR1 is SGHVS, CDR2 FNYEAQ. The CDR3 covers 15 residues. With 2 bases clipped from V and 10 bases from J, the junction kept 8 bases outside the gene matches. CDR3 loop: CASSLIAGGTQEQFF. The CDR3 nucleotides read TGTGCCAGCAGCTTAATAGCGGGGGGAACCCAAGAGCAGTTCTTC.

This rearrangement joins TRBV3-1 (or the pseudogene TRBV3-2) to TRBJ2-2; TRBD1 matches at 8 bases. Germline trimming cut 4 bases from V and 6 bases from J; bases unmatched to any gene: 7. CDR3 length: 15 residues. Germline V gene data show CDR1 as LGHDT and CDR2 as YNNKEL (reference sequence). The CDR3 DNA reads as TGTGCCAGCAGCCCTGGGACAGGCGCATCCGGGGAGCTGTTTTTT. This sequence encodes CASSPGTGASGELFF.

The chain recombines TRBV5-6 with TRBJ1-3; D possibly corresponds to TRBD1 (5 bases). The germline V gene has CDR1 SGHDT and CDR2 YYEEEE. V lost 4 bases and J lost 0, with 23 bases in between. The CDR3 totals 19 residues. CDR3 nucleotide sequence: TGTGCCAGCAGCCGTATCCCCCCCGCGATGGGGCCCTCTGGAAACACCATATATTTT. This encodes CASSRIPPAMGPSGNTIYF.

CDR3 in amino acids: CASSDNYEQYF. CDR3 nucleotide sequence: TGTGCCAGCTCAGACAACTACGAGCAGTACTTC. The rearrangement uses TRBV18 and TRBJ2-7; no firm D call. V was clipped by 5 bases and J by 3 bases, with 5 bases between them. The CDR3 covers 11 residues. Germline values: CDR1 KGHSH, CDR2 LQKENI.

The chain couples TRBV7-8 to TRBJ1-1; D ambiguous. The germline CDR1 and CDR2 sequences are SGHVS and FQNEAQ. V was pared by 0 bases and J by 5 bases, with 10 bases between. There are 14 residues in the CDR3. CDR3 DNA sequence: TGTGCCAGCAGCTTAGCCTGGGGAGGGACTGAAGCTTTCTTT. Translated: CASSLAWGGTEAFF.

This clone was seen just once. The chain uses TRBV2 and TRBJ1-5; D might be TRBD1 (5 bases). The DNA matches TRBJ2-3 better at its end, which makes the J call doubtful. Germline assignment: CDR1 SNHLY and CDR2 FYNNEI. The CDR3 length is 14 residues. The chain's CDR3 is CASSIQGGNQPQYF. The CDR3 DNA follows: TGTGCCAGCAGTATTCAGGGTGGCAATCAGCCCCAGTATTTT.

This sequence joins TRBV6-5 and TRBJ1-5; TRBD1 aligns across 7 bases. Germline assignment: CDR1 MNHEY and CDR2 SVGAGI. CDR3 length equals 13 residues. The CDR3 loop reads CVAGGNSNQPQHF. The CDR3 nucleotides are TGTGTCGCAGGGGGAAATAGCAATCAGCCCCAGCATTTT.

The J gene is TRBJ2-7, the V gene TRBV15, with TRBD1 identical over 8 bases. The V gene's germline CDR1 is LNHNV and CDR2 YYDKDF (reference sequence). The ends lost 6 bases at V and 1 base at J; junction bases unmatched: 5. This CDR3 has 14 amino acids. The CDR3 sequence: CATRTGGRSYEQYF. CDR3 nucleotides: TGTGCCACCAGAACAGGGGGTAGATCCTACGAGCAGTACTTC.

This clone is a singleton in its sample. The chain uses TRBV15 and TRBJ2-7, with 13 positions matching TRBD2. Germline CDR1 LNHNV, CDR2 YYDKDF (reference sequence). CDR3 length: 15 residues. Losses at the gene ends were 2 bases for V and 7 bases for J; bases not matched to a gene: 5. This CDR3 reads CATSRTSGGAFEQYF. The CDR3 nucleotides read TGTGCCACCAGCAGAACTAGCGGGGGGGCCTTTGAGCAGTACTTC.

The V gene is TRBV14, the J gene TRBJ1-6, with TRBD1 as a possible D gene (6 bases). The CDR3 loop spans 15 amino acids. The V end was cut by 3 bases, the J end by 8 bases, with 14 bases between. Per germline, CDR1 SGHDN and CDR2 FVKESK. CDR3 protein: CASSQVRGLYSPLHF. The CDR3, as DNA: TGTGCCAGCAGCCAGGTCAGGGGTTTATATTCACCCCTCCACTTT.

A single count supports this clone. The chain carries TRBV6-1 and TRBJ1-1; D is uncertain. From germline, CDR1 is MNHNS and CDR2 SASEGT. V gave up 0 bases and J gave up 4 bases, with 9 bases separating them. The CDR3 is 14 residues long. CDR3 amino acids: CASSEARRATEAFF. The CDR3 coding sequence is TGTGCCAGCAGTGAAGCAAGGAGGGCCACTGAAGCTTTCTTT.

This sequence joins TRBV18 and TRBJ2-7, with 11 nucleotides matching TRBD1. Germline V gene data show CDR1 as KGHSH and CDR2 as LQKENI. Germline trimming cut 1 base from V and 3 bases from J; bases unmatched to any gene: 17. This CDR3 contains 20 residues. CDR3 protein: CASSPLRLLGGQGVYYEQYF. CDR3 bases: TGTGCCAGCTCACCACTTCGGTTATTAGGGGGACAGGGGGTTTACTACGAGCAGTACTTC.

The CDR3 nucleotides read TGCAGCGTTGACAGGGATGGCTATGGCTACACCTTC. Translated, it gives CSVDRDGYGYTF. The chain links TRBV29-1 to TRBJ1-2; D might be TRBD1 (5 bases). Looked up from germline, CDR1 is SQVTM and CDR2 is ANQGSEA. The CDR3 has 12 amino acids. The V gene lost 3 bases and the J gene lost 4 bases, with 9 bases spanning the gap.

This clone showed up just once. The chain uses TRBV4-1 and TRBJ1-2, with 7 nucleotides matching TRBD1. This CDR3 spans 19 amino acids. After removal of 0 bases from V and 4 bases from J, the junction contained 17 bases not matched to a gene. Germline CDR1 is MGHRA and CDR2 is YSYEKL. This chain's CDR3 is CASSQEKGAQPKTVYGYTF. The CDR3 DNA reads as TGCGCCAGCAGCCAAGAGAAGGGGGCGCAACCCAAAACCGTCTATGGCTACACCTTC.

The V and J genes are TRBV19 and TRBJ1-2; tentative D call: TRBD1 (6 bases). The germline gives CDR1 LNHDA, CDR2 SQIVND (reference sequence). The CDR3 has 15 residues. V was pared by 1 base and J by 3 bases, with 12 bases between. In nucleotides, the CDR3 is TGTGCCAGTAGTATAGTCGGGGGGGCTGACTATGGCTACACCTTC. Amino acid sequence: CASSIVGGADYGYTF.

V usage is TRBV5-5 and J usage is TRBJ1-1; 8 bases align to TRBD1. Germline V gene data show CDR1 as SGHKS and CDR2 as YYEKEE (reference sequence). Trimming removed 0 bases from V and 11 bases from J; junction bases left unmatched: 15. The CDR3 covers 16 residues. CDR3 nucleotides: TGTGCCAGCAGCTTGGGTTTGGGCGACAGGGGTTTAGGGGCTTTCTTT. Its translation: CASSLGLGDRGLGAFF.

The chain has TRBV15 and TRBJ1-5, with D tentatively TRBD1 (5 bases). V was shortened by 0 bases and J by 1 base, with 13 bases between the two germline ends. The CDR3 spans 17 residues. Germline-derived CDR1 and CDR2 are LNHNV and YYDKDF (reference sequence). CDR3: CATSRDRRTQSNQPQHF. In nucleotides, the CDR3 is TGTGCCACCAGCAGAGATCGACGGACACAGAGCAATCAGCCCCAGCATTTT. The full variable domain, with the rest looked up from reference TRBV15 and TRBJ1-5, is DAMVIQNPRYQVTQFGKPVTLSCSQTLNHNVMYWYQQKSSQAPKLLFHYYDKDFNNEADTPDNFQSRRPNTSFCFLDIRSPGLGDTAMYLCATSRDRRTQSNQPQHFGDGTRLSIL.

This sequence joins TRBV18 and TRBJ2-7; perhaps TRBD2 as D (6 bases). V was trimmed by 3 bases and J by 3 bases, leaving 15 bases between them. Germline lookup yields CDR1 KGHSH and CDR2 LQKENI. This CDR3 region has 15 residues. DNA for the CDR3: TGTGCCAGCTCACCTCTCGGGGGAGCCGACTACGAGCAGTACTTC. Its protein is CASSPLGGADYEQYF.

On this clone: Other nucleotide sequences in the sample specify the same CDR3. The chain couples TRBV4-1 to TRBJ2-2, with D unresolved. Germline CDR1 is MGHRA and CDR2 is YSYEKL. V was clipped by 0 bases and J by 2 bases, with 4 bases between them. The CDR3 is made up of 14 amino acids. CDR3 nucleotides: TGCGCCAGCAGCCAAGACAGAAACACCGGGGAGCTGTTTTTT. It is translated as CASSQDRNTGELFF.

In nucleotides, the CDR3 is TGTGCCACCAGGGGGGAGGGTGAGGGTCAGCCCCAGCATTTT. Translation gives CATRGEGEGQPQHF. The chain has TRBV24-1 and TRBJ1-5; D is perhaps TRBD1 (5 bases). Trimming stripped 7 bases from V and 6 bases from J, with 15 bases between. The CDR3 contains 14 residues. Germline loops: CDR1 KGHDR, CDR2 SFDVKD.

This clone turned up a few times. The chain carries TRBV7-9 and TRBJ1-3; 9 positions agree with TRBD1. This CDR3 is built from 17 residues. The J segment lost 0 bases and the V segment lost 5 bases, leaving 8 bases of the junction unmatched. Germline V gene data show CDR1 as SEHNR and CDR2 as FQNEAQ (reference sequence). Written as DNA, the CDR3 is TGTGCCAGCAGCCCTCGGACAGGGGCTGTCTCTGGAAACACCATATATTTT. It yields the protein CASSPRTGAVSGNTIYF.

V and J are TRBV10-3 and TRBJ1-5; D possibly corresponds to TRBD1 (5 bases). This CDR3 contains 15 residues. Germline CDR1 and CDR2: ENHRY and SYGVKD. V dropped 3 bases and J dropped 4 bases, with 13 bases sitting between them. CDR3 protein: CAISDLGQPNQPQHF. Here the CDR3 DNA reads TGTGCCATCAGTGATTTGGGGCAGCCTAATCAGCCCCAGCATTTT.

This clone has just one count. The chain uses TRBV19 and TRBJ2-1; 10 bases agree with TRBD2. The CDR3 contains 13 residues. V lost 7 bases to trimming and J lost 6 bases; unmatched junction nucleotides: 3. CDR1 is LNHDA, CDR2 SQIVND, per germline (reference sequence). In DNA form, the CDR3 reads TGTGCCAGTATTAGCGGGGGGACCAATGAGCAGTTCTTC. It encodes CASISGGTNEQFF.

This rearrangement joins TRBV7-9 to TRBJ2-3; TRBD1 matches 7 bases. J gave up 4 bases and V 1 base, and 5 bases lay outside the gene matches. The germline V gene encodes CDR1 SEHNR and CDR2 FQNEAQ (reference sequence). This CDR3 is built from 15 residues. CDR3 amino acids: CASSLEGAGADTQYF. As DNA, the CDR3 is TGTGCCAGCAGCTTAGAGGGGGCCGGCGCAGATACGCAGTATTTT. Drawing the rest from reference TRBV7-9 and TRBJ2-3, the complete variable domain is DTGVSQNPRHKITKRGQNVTFRCDPISEHNRLYWYRQTLGQGPEFLTYFQNEAQLEKSRLLSDRFSAERPKGSFSTLEIQRTEQGDSAMYLCASSLEGAGADTQYFGPGTRLTVL.

The V call is TRBV2, the J call TRBJ2-1; TRBD2 aligns across 12 bases. The CDR3 loop spans 15 amino acids. The V gene's germline CDR1 is SNHLY and CDR2 FYNNEI. V shed 7 bases and J 4 bases; nucleotides not matched to a gene: 5. This CDR3 is CASKPSGGVYNEQFF. The CDR3 coding sequence is TGTGCCAGCAAGCCTAGCGGGGGGGTGTACAATGAGCAGTTCTTC. Filled out from reference TRBV2 and TRBJ2-1, the complete variable domain reads EPEVTQTPSHQVTQMGQEVILRCVPISNHLYFYWYRQILGQKVEFLVSFYNNEISEKSEIFDDQFSVERPDGSNFTLKIRSTKLEDSAMYFCASKPSGGVYNEQFFGPGTRLTVL.